These 28 T cell receptor beta chains were all obtained from the same sample, sequenced in a study of blood T cell repertoires in COVID-19 (TCRdb year 2020). Library preparation was by the immunoSEQ multiplex PCR assay. Drawn from immuneACCESS, this table holds only the in-frame rearrangements with V and J called that TCRdb kept. Clones are partly lost; checked studies trace under half to an unresolved V gene and leave the rest unexplained. This sample has 250,000 to 300,000 clones in its table, and roughly 91% of those were observed once. The top ten clonotypes cover about 2.3% of the sample. Sequenced sample: PBMCs or T cells enriched from blood (not recorded which). The source is a woman aged 40-49 years with acute COVID-19.

The chain combines TRBV6-5 with TRBJ1-5; D may be TRBD1 (6 bases). Between the trimmed V and J ends, which lost 5 bases and 10 bases, there was a span of 21 bases. This CDR3 region has 15 residues. CDR1 and CDR2 from the germline V gene are MNHEY and SVGAGI. The CDR3 nucleotides read TGTGCCAGCAGTCCCAGGGGACCGGGCGGGCTACCCCAGCATTTT. This codes for CASSPRGPGGLPQHF.

This rearrangement joins TRBV7-8 to TRBJ1-5; the D is unclear. Germline V gene data show CDR1 as SGHVS and CDR2 as FQNEAQ. CDR3 length: 13 residues. Trimming took 4 bases from V and 7 from J, leaving 11 bases between them. The CDR3 coding sequence is TGTGCCAGCAGCTCCGGACTGGCCCAGCCCCAGCATTTT. Translated, it gives CASSSGLAQPQHF.

The chain employs TRBV12-3 or TRBV12-4 and TRBJ2-7; D gene unclear. The germline V and J ends were trimmed by 3 bases and 2 bases, with 8 bases remaining between them. The CDR3 is made up of 13 amino acids. The chain's CDR3 is CASSFPGTYEQYF. As DNA, the CDR3 is TGTGCCAGCAGTTTTCCGGGTACCTACGAGCAGTACTTC.

The chain combines TRBV3-1 (or the pseudogene TRBV3-2) with TRBJ1-1; 9 bases are a match to TRBD1. V lost 0 bases to trimming and J lost 5 bases; unmatched junction nucleotides: 7. Germline CDR1 LGHDT, CDR2 YNNKEL (reference sequence). The CDR3 has 16 amino acids. The CDR3 region is CASSQDWGQGRTEAFF. The CDR3 DNA reads TGTGCCAGCAGCCAAGATTGGGGACAGGGTCGGACTGAAGCTTTCTTT.

In its sample, this clone was seen once. V and J are TRBV30 and TRBJ1-2, with TRBD1 identical over 8 bases. With V trimmed by 5 bases and J by 7 bases, 12 bases remained unmatched. CDR3 length equals 14 residues. Germline V gives CDR1 GTSNPN, CDR2 SVGIG (reference sequence). CDR3 sequence: CAWYSGTGFGGYTF. CDR3 nucleotide sequence: TGTGCCTGGTATTCCGGGACAGGATTTGGTGGCTACACCTTC.

This rearrangement joins TRBV5-1 to TRBJ2-7; 7 nucleotides agree with TRBD1. J lost 4 bases, V lost 0 bases, and 7 bases had no gene match. The germline gives CDR1 SGHRS, CDR2 YFSETQ. The CDR3 loop spans 15 amino acids. The CDR3 nucleotides are TGCGCCAGCAGCTTGGAACCGGGACAGTGGTACGAGCAGTACTTC. It codes for CASSLEPGQWYEQYF.

The chain is built from TRBV3-1 (or the pseudogene TRBV3-2) and TRBJ2-3, with 7 nucleotides matching TRBD2. The CDR3 has 15 residues. Germline-derived CDR1 and CDR2 are LGHDT and YNNKEL (reference sequence). V lost 7 bases to trimming and J lost 6 bases; unmatched junction nucleotides: 13. The chain's CDR3 is CASNRAGPQGDTQYF. The DNA for the CDR3 is TGTGCCAGCAACAGAGCGGGGCCCCAAGGGGATACGCAGTATTTT.

The chain employs TRBV11-3 and TRBJ1-3; no firm D call. Germline V gene lookup returns CDR1 SGHNT and CDR2 YENEEA. The CDR3 loop spans 17 amino acids. Trimming stripped 3 bases from V and 4 bases from J, with 19 bases between. The CDR3 is CASSFRSLRRGGNTIYF. The CDR3 DNA follows: TGTGCCAGCAGCTTCAGGTCCCTACGCAGAGGGGGAAACACCATATATTTT. Combining the CDR3 with reference TRBV11-3 and TRBJ1-3 gives the whole variable domain EAGVVQSPRYKIIEKKQPVAFWCNPISGHNTLYWYLQNLGQGPELLIRYENEEAVDDSQLPKDRFSAERLKGVDSTLKIQPAELGDSAVYLCASSFRSLRRGGNTIYFGEGSWLTVV.

The genes are TRBV6-5 and TRBJ2-1, with 14 positions matching TRBD2. CDR3 length equals 15 residues. The trim removed 4 bases at V and 6 bases at J, leaving 2 bases unmatched. Per the germline V gene, CDR1 is MNHEY and CDR2 is SVGAGI. DNA of the CDR3: TGTGCCAGCAGTTCCGGACTAGCGGGAGGCAATGAGCAGTTCTTC. Amino acid sequence: CASSSGLAGGNEQFF.

This chain links TRBV2 with TRBJ2-5, with a tentative D call TRBD2 (6 bases). Trimming cost V 7 bases and J 4 bases, with 16 bases left between them. The CDR3 extends over 14 amino acids. The germline V gene encodes CDR1 SNHLY and CDR2 FYNNEI. Here the CDR3 DNA reads TGTGCCAGCACCCTCTCGGCTAGCGTAGAGACCCAGTACTTC. Its translation is CASTLSASVETQYF.

This clone was observed a single time. The J gene is TRBJ1-5, the V gene TRBV30; D is unresolved. The CDR3 has 15 amino acids. Deletions cut 1 base from V and 5 bases from J, with 15 bases between. From germline, CDR1 is GTSNPN and CDR2 SVGIG (reference sequence). The CDR3 bases are TGTGCCTGGAGTGCCCGAGGCACGTTGCATCAGCCCCAGCATTTT. Protein sequence: CAWSARGTLHQPQHF.

The rearrangement links TRBV27 to TRBJ2-5; perhaps TRBD2 as D (6 bases). Deletions cut 4 bases from V and 2 bases from J, with 14 bases between. The CDR3 runs to 15 residues. Germline CDR1 MNHEY, CDR2 SMNVEV (reference sequence). CDR3: CASSSLAKGQETQYF. The CDR3 nucleotides read TGTGCCAGCAGTTCGCTAGCGAAGGGACAAGAGACCCAGTACTTC.

The chain couples TRBV11-2 to TRBJ2-2; D is ambiguous. Germline V gene lookup returns CDR1 SGHAT and CDR2 FQNNGV. The CDR3 extends over 16 amino acids. Trimming took 4 bases from V and 1 from J, leaving 13 bases between them. For the CDR3, the DNA is TGTGCCAGCAGCTCCCGACTTGGTGTGAACACCGGGGAGCTGTTTTTT. Residues: CASSSRLGVNTGELFF.

The chain links TRBV7-9 to TRBJ2-1; D not resolved. The CDR3 is 13 amino acids. V was clipped by 4 bases and J by 8 bases, with 12 bases between them. CDR1 SEHNR and CDR2 FQNEAQ come from the germline V gene (reference sequence). CDR3 loop: CASSSPTLDEQFF. The CDR3 nucleotides are TGTGCCAGCAGCTCCCCAACTCTAGATGAGCAGTTCTTC.

The gene calls are TRBV2 and TRBJ1-1, with D tentatively TRBD1 (6 bases). With 6 bases removed from V and 1 base from J, the gap between germline ends came to 9 bases. The CDR3 extends over 13 amino acids. The germline CDR1 and CDR2 sequences are SNHLY and FYNNEI. This CDR3 is CASRIQGNTEAFF. CDR3 DNA: TGTGCCAGCAGGATACAGGGGAACACTGAAGCTTTCTTT.

J is TRBJ2-1 and V is TRBV11-2; 8 bases are shared with TRBD2. With V trimmed by 0 bases and J by 4 bases, 14 bases remained unmatched. Germline CDR1 reads SGHAT; CDR2 reads FQNNGV. This CDR3 is 19 amino acids long. As DNA, the CDR3 is TGTGCCAGCAGCTTAGAGCTAAGCGGGAGAATTTTCCCTTACAATGAGCAGTTCTTC. This codes for CASSLELSGRIFPYNEQFF.

The J gene is TRBJ2-1, the V gene TRBV30; 7 bases match TRBD2. Germline V lookup: CDR1 GTSNPN, CDR2 SVGIG (reference sequence). The CDR3 totals 12 residues. V lost 4 bases to trimming and J lost 7 bases; unmatched junction nucleotides: 4. CDR3 amino acids: CAWTSGLNEQFF. The CDR3 bases are TGTGCCTGGACTAGCGGCTTGAATGAGCAGTTCTTC. The full variable domain, with the rest looked up from reference TRBV30 and TRBJ2-1, is SQTIHQWPATLVQPVGSPLSLECTVEGTSNPNLYWYRQAAGRGLQLLFYSVGIGQISSEVPQNLSASRPQDRQFILSSKKLLLSDSGFYLCAWTSGLNEQFFGPGTRLTVL.

The V gene is TRBV7-2, the J gene TRBJ1-1; 7 bases fit TRBD1. With V trimmed by 4 bases and J by 1 base, 0 bases remained unmatched. The length of the CDR3 is 13 residues. Per the germline V gene, CDR1 is SGHTA and CDR2 is FQGNSA. CDR3 sequence: CASSWDRNTEAFF. The CDR3 DNA sequence: TGTGCCAGCAGCTGGGACAGGAACACTGAAGCTTTCTTT. Filled out from reference TRBV7-2 and TRBJ1-1, the complete variable domain reads GAGVSQSPSNKVTEKGKDVELRCDPISGHTALYWYRQSLGQGLEFLIYFQGNSAPDKSGLPSDRFSAERTGGSVSTLTIQRTQQEDSAVYLCASSWDRNTEAFFGQGTRLTVV.

The V call is TRBV15, the J call TRBJ1-1, with D possibly matching TRBD1 (5 bases). The CDR3 is made up of 17 amino acids. V was pared by 0 bases and J by 1 base, with 15 bases between. Germline V gene lookup returns CDR1 LNHNV and CDR2 YYDKDF (reference sequence). CDR3 sequence reads: CATSRDQQGSRNTEAFF. The CDR3 DNA is TGTGCCACCAGCAGAGATCAGCAGGGTTCGAGGAACACTGAAGCTTTCTTT.

The V and J genes are TRBV19 and TRBJ2-7; a possible D gene is TRBD2 (5 bases). The V gene's germline CDR1 is LNHDA and CDR2 SQIVND (reference sequence). The CDR3 runs 13 residues. V dropped 5 bases and J dropped 4 bases, with 12 bases sitting between them. The CDR3 region has the DNA TGTGCCAGTAGTGACGGACTGAAATACGAGCAGTACTTC. It specifies CASSDGLKYEQYF.

The chain employs TRBV6-5 and TRBJ2-7; D uncertain. The V gene's germline CDR1 is MNHEY and CDR2 SVGAGI. Between the trimmed V and J ends, which lost 6 bases and 3 bases, there was a span of 6 bases. CDR3 length equals 11 residues. The CDR3 is CASSDNYEQYF. Written as DNA, the CDR3 is TGTGCCAGCAGCGACAACTACGAGCAGTACTTC.

This clone appeared many times. This same CDR3 is encoded by further DNA sequences in the sample. V gene TRBV3-1 (or the pseudogene TRBV3-2) combines with J gene TRBJ1-1; no clear D gene. Germline lookup yields CDR1 LGHDT and CDR2 YNNKEL (reference sequence). The CDR3 spans 11 residues. V was cut by 4 bases and J by 5 bases, with 5 bases left in between. CDR3 in DNA: TGTGCCAGCAGCCCCGGGACTGAAGCTTTCTTT. Its translation: CASSPGTEAFF.

The rearrangement joins TRBV3-1 (or the pseudogene TRBV3-2) to TRBJ1-6; 9 bases map to TRBD1. Trimming removed 3 bases from V and 14 bases from J; junction bases left unmatched: 14. Germline V gives CDR1 LGHDT, CDR2 YNNKEL (reference sequence). This CDR3 is 16 amino acids long. The DNA of the CDR3 is TGTGCCAGCAGCCAGACGGGACAGGGAAGATGGGTAGCCCTCCACTTT. It is translated as CASSQTGQGRWVALHF.

The V gene is TRBV5-1, the J gene TRBJ1-5; possibly TRBD1 for D (5 bases). Trimming cost V 4 bases and J 2 bases, with 10 bases left between them. This CDR3 region has 14 residues. The germline V gene encodes CDR1 SGHRS and CDR2 YFSETQ. This CDR3 is CASSEEGGNQPQHF. DNA for the CDR3: TGCGCCAGCAGCGAAGAAGGGGGCAATCAGCCCCAGCATTTT.

V gene TRBV6-5 combines with J gene TRBJ1-2, with 9 bases aligning to TRBD1. The CDR3 totals 14 residues. The germline V gene has CDR1 MNHEY and CDR2 SVGAGI. J was trimmed by 4 bases and V by 5 bases; bases with no gene match: 5. CDR3 bases: TGTGCCAGCAGTCTAACAGGGGGCGGCTATGGCTACACCTTC. It encodes CASSLTGGGYGYTF.

This clone has a single count. This chain connects TRBV14 to TRBJ1-2; no firm D call. Germline loops: CDR1 SGHDN, CDR2 FVKESK. Between the trimmed V and J ends, which lost 0 bases and 5 bases, there was a span of 10 bases. The CDR3 covers 14 residues. The CDR3 DNA reads as TGTGCCAGCAGCCAAGAGGGCCTCGGATATGGCTACACCTTC. It encodes CASSQEGLGYGYTF.

The V gene is TRBV15, the J gene TRBJ2-1; D is undetermined. The germline gives CDR1 LNHNV, CDR2 YYDKDF (reference sequence). The CDR3 is 15 amino acids. V was pared by 0 bases and J by 0 bases, with 6 bases between. As DNA, the CDR3 is TGTGCCACCAGCAGAGAAAGGAGCTCCTACAATGAGCAGTTCTTC. It encodes CATSRERSSYNEQFF.

The chain carries TRBV19 and TRBJ2-2; 9 nucleotides agree with TRBD1. The CDR3 is 15 amino acids. The germline CDR1 and CDR2 sequences are LNHDA and SQIVND (reference sequence). The trim removed 1 base at V and 4 bases at J, leaving 1 base unmatched. CDR3 coding DNA: TGTGCCAGTAGTATAGTACAGGGGGCCACCGGGGAGCTGTTTTTT. This codes for CASSIVQGATGELFF.